This TCR beta chain was obtained from a study of T cell responses to AZD1222 COVID-19 vaccine. Notes on the study in general: Increased Spike-specific TCR breadth and depth were observed after two AZD1222 doses. Donors skewed white British and female; clonal diversity was possibly underestimated. Nearly half of unique spike-specific TCRs reportedly avoided B.1.351 and B.1.1.7 mutated regions.

The V gene's germline CDR1 is KGHSH and CDR2 LQKENI. Trimming left V 5 bases short and J 4 bases short, with 17 bases between. This CDR3 comprises 15 residues. Concerning this clone: Its target is unknown.

Only in-frame clones appear in the TCRdb table, and some are missing; sequencing was by immunoSEQ multiplex PCR. The sample carries about 150,000 clones, approximately 78% recorded once. V is TRBV18 and J is TRBJ1-1, with D perhaps TRBD1 (5 bases). Sequencing was performed on peripheral blood, taken on day 0 of MenACWY control vaccination. The sequence came from an adult in good health. The CDR3 loop is CASSSGTPGVTEAFF. In DNA, the CDR3 is TGTGCCAGCTCATCCGGGACCCCGGGGGTCACTGAAGCTTTCTTT.